This T cell receptor (beta chain) originates from a study of early T cells in non-severe SARS-CoV-2 infection. Study summary: RNA in bulk from unsorted whole blood was sequenced, and chains were unpaired. Whole-study findings and limits: Comparison of clonotypes with VDJdb favored anti-spike CD8 responses while missing private and CD4 specificities.

The CDR3 consists of 13 residues. Looked up from germline, CDR1 is MDHEN and CDR2 is SYDVKM. Unmatched junction bases numbered 4, after V lost 6 bases and J lost 4 bases. Many counts were recorded for this clonotype. What it recognizes is unknown. The TCR library protocol was used to attach unique molecular identifiers. These identifiers were attached to individual cDNA molecules. Each CDR3 protein gets one entry after TCRdb re-called the 5' RACE reads with MiXCR. The sample lists fewer than 70,000 distinct CDR3 sequences, 4.6% seen once, with 3.6% in the top ten. The specimen comprised whole blood, sampled at baseline. V is TRBV28 and J is TRBJ2-3; 7 bases match TRBD1. This TCR came from an adult who was a healthcare worker with PCR-confirmed SARS-CoV-2 infection or an uninfected control (not recorded which). The donor label of this sample is uncertain. CDR3 sequence reads: CASRRQGPDTQYF. The CDR3 DNA reads TGTGCCAGCAGGAGACAGGGTCCAGATACGCAGTATTTT. The complete variable domain, with remaining parts taken from reference TRBV28 and TRBJ2-3, reads DVKVTQSSRYLVKRTGEKVFLECVQDMDHENMFWYRQDPGLGLRLIYFSYDVKMKEKGDIPEGYSVSREKKERFSLILESASTNQTSMYLCASRRQGPDTQYFGPGTRLTVL.